One and the same sample provided the 30 T cell receptor beta chains below, sequenced in a study of blood T cells in healthy people across ages. Through a sample-barcoded 5' primer and a J-beta primer mix, a second PCR was run for roughly 6 to 11 cycles. A single record per CDR3 protein comes from TCRdb applying MiXCR to the 5' RACE reads. The table lists around 990,000 distinct CDR3 sequences, 35% to 40% of them singletons. Source material: blood. The receptor set was obtained from a young man in good health.

The DNA for the CDR3 is TGTGCCACTTCCGGGACAGGGGGCCGGGGCACCGGGGAGCTGTTTTTT. Its translation is CATSGTGGRGTGELFF. This sequence joins TRBV10-3 and TRBJ2-2; 12 bases map to TRBD1. Germline assignment: CDR1 ENHRY and CDR2 SYGVKD. V lost 10 bases to trimming and J lost 4 bases; unmatched junction nucleotides: 10. The CDR3 is 16 residues long.

The rearrangement uses TRBV4-1 and TRBJ2-2; D unclear. Trimming pared 1 base from V and 0 bases from J, leaving 12 bases between. This CDR3 is built from 17 residues. Germline V gives CDR1 MGHRA, CDR2 YSYEKL. The CDR3 coding sequence is TGCGCCAGCAGCCAAGTAGATCGGGCTTCGAACACCGGGGAGCTGTTTTTT. This encodes CASSQVDRASNTGELFF.

This chain uses TRBV4-1 with TRBJ2-7; no definite D call. CDR1 and CDR2 (germline): MGHRA, YSYEKL. The CDR3 is made up of 12 amino acids. V dropped 5 bases and J dropped 7 bases, with 12 bases sitting between them. Here the CDR3 DNA reads TGCGCCAGCAGCGGTCGGAACAATGAGCAGTACTTC. Translating it yields CASSGRNNEQYF.

V and J are TRBV4-1 and TRBJ2-5, with D uncertain. Trimming removed 2 bases at V and 4 bases at J, with 8 bases between. The CDR3 sequence is 13 residues long. The germline gives CDR1 MGHRA, CDR2 YSYEKL. CDR3 loop: CASSQWRRETQYF. CDR3 nucleotide sequence: TGCGCCAGCAGCCAATGGAGAAGAGAGACCCAGTACTTC.

The rearrangement links TRBV5-1 to TRBJ2-3; 11 nucleotides line up with TRBD2. This CDR3 has 17 residues. Trimming took 0 bases from V and 3 from J; bases not matched to a gene: 6. CDR1 and CDR2 (germline): SGHRS, YFSETQ. CDR3 bases: TGCGCCAGCAGCTTGGAATCTGCTAGCGGGGGGACAGATACGCAGTATTTT. Translating gives CASSLESASGGTDTQYF.

There are a few counts of this clonotype. This chain joins TRBV5-1 and TRBJ2-3, with 7 bases lining up with TRBD1. Germline values: CDR1 SGHRS, CDR2 YFSETQ. The CDR3 totals 15 residues. Trimming cost V 4 bases and J 2 bases; bases outside gene matches: 7. CDR3 bases: TGCGCCAGCAGCGTGGACAGGAGTTCCACAGATACGCAGTATTTT. Protein product: CASSVDRSSTDTQYF.

This clonotype has only a few counts. This sequence joins TRBV20-1 and TRBJ2-5, with D perhaps matching TRBD1 (5 bases). This CDR3 is 13 amino acids long. V lost 3 bases and J 2 bases, leaving 10 bases between the germline ends. Germline loops: CDR1 DFQATT, CDR2 SNEGSKA (reference sequence). Here the CDR3 DNA reads TGCAGTGCTAGGGCGACAGCTCAAGAGACCCAGTACTTC. This codes for CSARATAQETQYF.

Note on this clonotype: One end of the junction fails to match germline, which may point to a read error. V and J are TRBV20-1 and TRBJ1-4, with 8 bases identical to TRBD1. The CDR3 length is 13 residues. Germline V CDR1 and CDR2: DFQATT, SNEGSKA (reference sequence). CDR3 in amino acids: CSARSTGGEKLSF. CDR3 sequence (DNA): TGCAGTGCTAGAAGCACAGGGGGTGAAAAACTGTCTTTT.

The chain joins TRBV7-9 to TRBJ2-3; 7 positions agree with TRBD1. Germline CDR1 reads SEHNR; CDR2 reads FQNEAQ (reference sequence). V trimming: 4 bases; J trimming: 4 bases; junction bases outside the gene matches: 8. This CDR3 region has 15 residues. The chain's CDR3 is CASSSSRQGADTQYF. The CDR3 DNA reads TGTGCCAGCAGCTCCTCGAGACAGGGCGCAGATACGCAGTATTTT.

As regards this clonotype: A much larger clone sits a single nucleotide away, making a read error possible. This chain uses TRBV5-1 with TRBJ2-1; a possible D gene is TRBD2 (6 bases). The germline CDR1 and CDR2 sequences are SGHRS and YFSETQ. CDR3 length: 15 residues. The DNA for the CDR3 is TGCACCAGCAGCGCATCCGGGACTCGAACTAATGAGCAGTTCTTC. Its translation is CTSSASGTRTNEQFF.

The V gene is TRBV7-2, the J gene TRBJ2-7; 7 bases line up with TRBD1. The J call may not be correct, given that the DNA end is closer to TRBJ2-5. CDR3 length: 16 amino acids. Germline V gives CDR1 SGHTA, CDR2 FQGNSA. In DNA, the CDR3 is TGTGCCAGCAGCCCGGACAGATCAAGGGGGCGGGAGACCCAGTACTTC. This translates into CASSPDRSRGRETQYF.

This chain connects TRBV20-1 to TRBJ1-5; the D gene is possibly TRBD1 (5 bases). Deletions cut 1 base from V and 4 bases from J, with 11 bases between. CDR3 length: 14 residues. Germline CDR1 is DFQATT and CDR2 is SNEGSKA (reference sequence). CDR3 in DNA: TGCAGTGCTAGAGGGGGACCGCCGAATCAGCCCCAGCATTTT. Its protein is CSARGGPPNQPQHF.

The CDR3 DNA sequence: TGTGCCAGCAGTTCCCCCGACAGGGAAACAACTAATGAAAAACTGTTTTTT. Its translation: CASSSPDRETTNEKLFF. The chain recombines TRBV28 with TRBJ1-4; 7 nucleotides match TRBD1. Germline assignment: CDR1 MDHEN and CDR2 SYDVKM. The CDR3 spans 17 residues. Trimming at V came to 4 bases and at J to 0 bases, leaving 8 bases not matched to a gene.

This clonotype was recorded a few times. The chain joins TRBV14 to TRBJ1-4, with unresolved D. Germline V CDR1 and CDR2: SGHDN, FVKESK. Deletions cut 1 base from V and 8 bases from J, with 8 bases between. The CDR3 has 13 residues. CDR3 residues: CASSQGRHEKLFF. CDR3 in DNA: TGTGCCAGCAGCCAAGGGAGACACGAAAAACTGTTTTTT.

This clonotype has just a few counts. The chain employs TRBV7-9 and TRBJ2-3; TRBD1 or TRBD2 may be the D gene (6 bases each). The V end lost 5 bases, the J end lost 3 bases, and 15 bases lay between the germline ends. Germline CDR1 and CDR2: SEHNR and FQNEAQ (reference sequence). There are 15 residues in the CDR3. The chain's CDR3 is CASSLDAGTTDTQYF. The CDR3 region has the DNA TGTGCCAGCAGCCTCGATGCGGGGACAACAGATACGCAGTATTTT.

The chain has TRBV5-8 and TRBJ1-2; TRBD1 aligns across 9 bases. CDR3 length: 16 amino acids. With V trimmed by 2 bases and J by 3 bases, 8 bases remained unmatched. Germline assignment: CDR1 SGHTS and CDR2 YDEGEE. CDR3 sequence: CASSLEDRGNDYGYTF. In DNA form, the CDR3 reads TGTGCCAGCAGCTTAGAGGACAGGGGCAATGACTATGGCTACACCTTC.

This chain links TRBV9 with TRBJ1-1, with D possibly matching TRBD1 (6 bases). Deletions cut 3 bases from V and 2 bases from J, with 14 bases between. Germline lookup yields CDR1 SGDLS and CDR2 YYNGEE. The CDR3 contains 15 residues. The chain's CDR3 is CASSASGTLNTEAFF. The CDR3 nucleotides are TGTGCCAGCAGCGCGTCCGGGACACTCAACACTGAAGCTTTCTTT.

The chain employs TRBV5-6 and TRBJ2-3, with D perhaps TRBD2 (5 bases). Germline values: CDR1 SGHDT, CDR2 YYEEEE. V lost 3 bases and J lost 0, with 17 bases in between. The CDR3 is made up of 17 amino acids. CDR3 amino acids: CASSWFAAEPSTDTQYF. CDR3 DNA: TGTGCCAGCAGCTGGTTTGCAGCGGAACCCAGCACAGATACGCAGTATTTT.

This clonotype was counted between two and nine times. The J gene is TRBJ1-6, the V gene TRBV21-1. TRBV21-1 is deemed a pseudogene. The CDR3 runs to 16 residues. The CDR3 protein is CASSTNRMSYNSPLHF. The CDR3, as DNA: TGTGCCAGCAGCACCAACAGAATGTCCTATAATTCACCCCTCCACTTT.

This clonotype was seen only a few times. The V gene is TRBV12-3 or TRBV12-4, the J gene TRBJ2-3; TRBD2 is a possible D gene (7 bases). This CDR3 region has 15 residues. Trimming removed 6 bases from V and 4 bases from J, with 17 bases in between. The CDR3 region has the DNA TGTGCCAGCAGGAGAGAGGGGGGGAGTGCAGATACGCAGTATTTT. This gives the protein CASRREGGSADTQYF.

About this clonotype itself: Relative to the germline gene, one junction end is altered; a read error may explain this. The chain is built from TRBV14 and TRBJ2-7; TRBD1 matches at 8 bases. The length of the CDR3 is 18 residues. Germline loops: CDR1 SGHDN, CDR2 FVKESK. CDR3 sequence: CAGSQDDPGQVCTYEQYF. CDR3 coding DNA: TGTGCCGGCAGCCAAGATGACCCGGGACAGGTTTGCACCTACGAGCAGTACTTC.

This chain uses TRBV3-1 with TRBJ2-3; D not resolved. V lost 2 bases, J lost 4 bases, and 10 bases lay in between. Per germline, CDR1 LGHDT and CDR2 YNNKEL (reference sequence). CDR3 length equals 14 residues. The CDR3 bases are TGTGCCAGCAGCCAAATAGGGCTAGCAGATACGCAGTATTTT. This translates into CASSQIGLADTQYF.

In this sample, this clonotype turned up many times. V and J are TRBV7-9 and TRBJ2-3; no definite D call. The CDR3 extends over 15 amino acids. Germline assignment: CDR1 SEHNR and CDR2 FQNEAQ (reference sequence). Deletions cut 0 bases from V and 2 bases from J, with 9 bases between. This CDR3 reads CASSLAPQPTDTQYF. For the CDR3, the DNA is TGTGCCAGCAGCTTAGCGCCCCAGCCCACAGATACGCAGTATTTT.

This chain connects TRBV30 to TRBJ1-4; D is unresolved. The ends were cut back, 4 bases at V and 5 bases at J, with 11 bases in the middle. The length of the CDR3 is 13 residues. Germline lookup yields CDR1 GTSNPN and CDR2 SVGIG (reference sequence). CDR3 region: CAWTNSRNEKLFF. In DNA form, the CDR3 reads TGTGCCTGGACAAACAGTCGGAATGAAAAACTGTTTTTT.

The chain couples TRBV5-1 to TRBJ2-5; D might be TRBD2 (6 bases). The CDR3 totals 15 residues. V was pared by 3 bases and J by 1 base, with 13 bases between. CDR1 is SGHRS, CDR2 YFSETQ, per germline. The CDR3 protein is CASSSGLPVQETQYF. The CDR3 DNA sequence: TGCGCCAGCAGCTCGGGACTTCCTGTCCAAGAGACCCAGTACTTC.

This clonotype was found a few times. CDR3 DNA sequence: TGCGCCAGCAGCTTGGTAGGGACTGAGCAGTTCTTC. It translates to CASSLVGTEQFF. The chain links TRBV5-1 to TRBJ2-1, with D perhaps TRBD1 or TRBD2 (5 bases each). Trimming stripped 0 bases from V and 9 bases from J, with 7 bases between. Per germline, CDR1 SGHRS and CDR2 YFSETQ. This CDR3 comprises 12 residues.

This sequence joins TRBV6-5 and TRBJ2-3; 7 bases are a match to TRBD2. Germline trimming cut 11 bases from V and 6 bases from J; bases unmatched to any gene: 20. Germline CDR1 reads MNHEY; CDR2 reads SVGAGI. CDR3 length equals 16 residues. This CDR3 is CACQGSLGGNFDTQYF. In DNA form, the CDR3 reads TGTGCCTGCCAAGGAAGTTTGGGGGGGAATTTTGATACGCAGTATTTT.

The V and J genes are TRBV13 and TRBJ2-3; D is perhaps TRBD1 or TRBD2 (5 bases each). V was trimmed by 5 bases and J by 5 bases, leaving 8 bases between them. CDR1 PRHDT and CDR2 FYEKMQ come from the germline V gene (reference sequence). This CDR3 contains 12 residues. CDR3 residues: CASSVGRDTQYF. The DNA of the CDR3 is TGTGCCAGCAGCGTGGGACGAGATACGCAGTATTTT.

With respect to this clonotype: This clone may be a read error of a much larger clone one base away. The J gene is TRBJ1-2, the V gene TRBV6-6; 7 nucleotides align to TRBD1. Germline V lookup: CDR1 MNHNY, CDR2 SVGAGI (reference sequence). The CDR3 loop spans 14 amino acids. In nucleotides, the CDR3 is TGTGCCAGCAGTTACCGACAGGGTAACTATGGCTACATCTTC. It specifies CASSYRQGNYGYIF.

The chain employs TRBV27 and TRBJ2-1; 9 nucleotides agree with TRBD1. CDR1 MNHEY and CDR2 SMNVEV come from the germline V gene (reference sequence). The V and J ends lost 6 bases and 8 bases, in that order; junction bases with no gene match: 8. This CDR3 comprises 14 residues. The chain's CDR3 is CASRPPTGGHEQFF. CDR3 DNA sequence: TGTGCCAGCAGGCCCCCCACAGGGGGCCATGAGCAGTTCTTC.